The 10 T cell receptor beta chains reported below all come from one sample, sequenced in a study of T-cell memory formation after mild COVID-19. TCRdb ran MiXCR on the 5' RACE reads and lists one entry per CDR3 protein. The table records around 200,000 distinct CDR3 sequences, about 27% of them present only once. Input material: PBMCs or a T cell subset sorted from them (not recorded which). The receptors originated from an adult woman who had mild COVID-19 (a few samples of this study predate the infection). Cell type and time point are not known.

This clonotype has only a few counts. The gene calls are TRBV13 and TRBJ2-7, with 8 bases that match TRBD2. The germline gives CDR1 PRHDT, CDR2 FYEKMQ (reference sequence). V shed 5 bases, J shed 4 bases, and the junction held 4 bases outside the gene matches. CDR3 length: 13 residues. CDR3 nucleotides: TGTGCCAGCAGCACGGGAGGGCTATACGAGCAGTACTTC. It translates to CASSTGGLYEQYF.

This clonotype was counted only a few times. The CDR3 region has the DNA TGTGCCAGCTCACCCAACCCGGGGGCCCACGAGCAGTACTTC. Translation gives CASSPNPGAHEQYF. V gene TRBV18 combines with J gene TRBJ2-7; the D call may be TRBD1 or TRBD2 (6 bases each). The ends were cut back, 3 bases at V and 5 bases at J, with 14 bases in the middle. Looked up from germline, CDR1 is KGHSH and CDR2 is LQKENI. This CDR3 is 14 amino acids long.

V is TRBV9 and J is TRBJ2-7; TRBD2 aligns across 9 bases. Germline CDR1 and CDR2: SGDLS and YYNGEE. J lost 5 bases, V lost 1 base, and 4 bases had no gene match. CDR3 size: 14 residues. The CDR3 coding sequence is TGTGCCAGCAGCGTACCGCGGGGGGGCCACGAGCAGTACTTC. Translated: CASSVPRGGHEQYF.

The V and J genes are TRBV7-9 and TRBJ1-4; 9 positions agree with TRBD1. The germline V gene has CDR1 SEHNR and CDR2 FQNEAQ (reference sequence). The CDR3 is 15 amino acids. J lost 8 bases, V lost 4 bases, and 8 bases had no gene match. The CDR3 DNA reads TGTGCCAGCAGCTCGCGGGACAGGGTCCAAGAAAAACTGTTTTTT. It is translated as CASSSRDRVQEKLFF.

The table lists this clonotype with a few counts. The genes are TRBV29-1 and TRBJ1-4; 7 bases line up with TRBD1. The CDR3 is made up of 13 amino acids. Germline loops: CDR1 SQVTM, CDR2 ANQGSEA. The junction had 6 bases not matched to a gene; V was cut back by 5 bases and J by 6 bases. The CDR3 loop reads CSVRGGIDEKLFF. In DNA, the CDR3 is TGCAGCGTTCGAGGGGGCATCGATGAAAAACTGTTTTTT.

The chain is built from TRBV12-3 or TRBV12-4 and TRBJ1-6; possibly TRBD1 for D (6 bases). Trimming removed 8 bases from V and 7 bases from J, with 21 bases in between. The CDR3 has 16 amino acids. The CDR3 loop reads CASGSGRGGRNSPLHF. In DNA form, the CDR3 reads TGTGCCAGCGGGTCCGGAAGAGGGGGACGAAATTCACCCCTCCACTTT.

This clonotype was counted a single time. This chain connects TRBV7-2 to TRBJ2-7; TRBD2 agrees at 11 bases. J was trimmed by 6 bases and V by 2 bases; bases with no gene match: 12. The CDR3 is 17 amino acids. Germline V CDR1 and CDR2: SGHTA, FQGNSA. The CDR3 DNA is TGTGCCAGCAGCTTATGGGGCACTAGCGGGAGAGGAAGCGAGCAGTACTTC. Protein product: CASSLWGTSGRGSEQYF.

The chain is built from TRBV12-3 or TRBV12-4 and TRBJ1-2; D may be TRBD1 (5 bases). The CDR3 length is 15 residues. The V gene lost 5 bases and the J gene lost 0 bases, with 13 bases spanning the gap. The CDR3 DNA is TGTGCCAGCAGTCCGCAGGGAAGCCCTAACTATGGCTACACCTTC. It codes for CASSPQGSPNYGYTF.

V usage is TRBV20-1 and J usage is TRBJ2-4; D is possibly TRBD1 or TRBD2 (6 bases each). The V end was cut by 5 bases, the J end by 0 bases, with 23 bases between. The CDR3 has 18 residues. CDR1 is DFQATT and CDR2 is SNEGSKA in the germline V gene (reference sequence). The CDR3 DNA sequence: TGCAGTGCTCCTGGGGGGCGGGACACCGACTTAGCCAAAAACATTCAGTACTTC. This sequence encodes CSAPGGRDTDLAKNIQYF.

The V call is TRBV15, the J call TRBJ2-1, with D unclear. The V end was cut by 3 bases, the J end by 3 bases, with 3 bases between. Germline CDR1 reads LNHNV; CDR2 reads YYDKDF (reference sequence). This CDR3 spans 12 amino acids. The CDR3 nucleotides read TGTGCCACCAGCAGGGTCTACAATGAGCAGTTCTTC. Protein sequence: CATSRVYNEQFF.